These 15 T cell receptor beta chains originate from one sample sequenced in a study of blood T cell repertoires in COVID-19. Sequencing was performed with immunoSEQ multiplex PCR; in TCRdb, only in-frame clones are kept and a portion is missing. The sample lists about 120,000 clones, around 85% seen once, with about a sixth in the top ten. Sequencing input: peripheral blood. Receptor source: a man aged 25-45 years with COVID-19, enrolled during active disease.

The chain joins TRBV10-2 to TRBJ1-1, with 8 bases fitting TRBD1. Germline CDR1 WSHSY, CDR2 SAAADI. J lost 1 base, V lost 6 bases, and 1 base had no gene match. The CDR3 covers 13 residues. The CDR3 loop reads CASRGQANTEAFF. The CDR3 nucleotides read TGCGCCAGCAGGGGACAGGCGAACACTGAAGCTTTCTTT.

The chain recombines TRBV7-2 with TRBJ2-5; no firm D call. Germline V lookup: CDR1 SGHTA, CDR2 FQGNSA. This CDR3 is 13 amino acids long. The V end lost 1 base, the J end lost 0 bases, and 3 bases lay between the germline ends. For the CDR3, the DNA is TGTGCCAGCAGCTTAGTATACCAAGAGACCCAGTACTTC. Translating it yields CASSLVYQETQYF.

The V call is TRBV6-2 or TRBV6-3, the J call TRBJ2-2, with D tentatively TRBD2 (7 bases). The CDR3 contains 15 residues. Trimming pared 5 bases from V and 3 bases from J, leaving 13 bases between. Germline assignment: CDR1 MNHEY and CDR2 SVGEGT. The CDR3 bases are TGTGCCAGCAGTCCCGGGGGGCGGCACACCGGGGAGCTGTTTTTT. Translated: CASSPGGRHTGELFF.

This clone was counted a single time. The V gene is TRBV6-5, the J gene TRBJ1-1, with D possibly being TRBD1 (5 bases). Germline V gene lookup returns CDR1 MNHEY and CDR2 SVGAGI. This CDR3 has 14 amino acids. V dropped 2 bases and J dropped 5 bases, with 12 bases sitting between them. This CDR3 is CASSYVRRGTEAFF. Written as DNA, the CDR3 is TGTGCCAGCAGTTACGTGAGGCGGGGGACTGAAGCTTTCTTT.

The chain has TRBV28 and TRBJ2-5; 11 bases match TRBD2. Germline values: CDR1 MDHEN, CDR2 SYDVKM. The CDR3 extends over 16 amino acids. With 5 bases clipped from V and 1 base from J, the junction kept 6 bases outside the gene matches. The CDR3 DNA follows: TGTGCCAGCAGTCTCCCCCTAGCGGGGGGCCAAGAGACCCAGTACTTC. This sequence encodes CASSLPLAGGQETQYF. The full variable domain, with the rest looked up from reference TRBV28 and TRBJ2-5, is DVKVTQSSRYLVKRTGEKVFLECVQDMDHENMFWYRQDPGLGLRLIYFSYDVKMKEKGDIPEGYSVSREKKERFSLILESASTNQTSMYLCASSLPLAGGQETQYFGPGTRLLVL.

The V and J genes are TRBV5-1 and TRBJ1-1; a weak D match, TRBD1 (5 bases). The CDR3 extends over 17 amino acids. The germline gives CDR1 SGHRS, CDR2 YFSETQ. V shed 0 bases and J shed 2 bases, with 17 bases lying between them. CDR3 region: CASSLVALPGPNTEAFF. CDR3 nucleotides: TGCGCCAGCAGCTTGGTGGCTTTACCAGGGCCCAACACTGAAGCTTTCTTT.

The genes are TRBV29-1 and TRBJ1-1; maybe TRBD1 (6 bases). This CDR3 has 11 residues. V dropped 8 bases and J dropped 11 bases, with 18 bases sitting between them. Germline V gene lookup returns CDR1 SQVTM and CDR2 ANQGSEA. CDR3 protein: CSLGGRERAFF. CDR3 nucleotides: TGCAGCCTTGGGGGCAGGGAAAGGGCTTTCTTT.

V is TRBV4-1 and J is TRBJ2-3, with 7 bases that match TRBD2. In germline, CDR1 is MGHRA, CDR2 YSYEKL. V was clipped by 1 base and J by 3 bases; unmatched bases: 4. This CDR3 spans 15 amino acids. The CDR3 protein is CASSQVTGGTDTQYF. CDR3 DNA sequence: TGCGCCAGCAGCCAAGTTACGGGGGGAACAGATACGCAGTATTTT.

The chain joins TRBV29-1 to TRBJ1-6; tentative D call: TRBD1 (5 bases). Per the germline V gene, CDR1 is SQVTM and CDR2 is ANQGSEA. Trimming took 3 bases from V and 8 from J, leaving 11 bases between them. The CDR3 is 13 amino acids. CDR3 nucleotide sequence: TGCAGCGTTGAGGAGGGGTCTGATTCACCCCTCCACTTT. As protein: CSVEEGSDSPLHF.

The rearrangement links TRBV3-1 (or the pseudogene TRBV3-2) to TRBJ2-2; TRBD2 agrees at 12 bases. The CDR3 length is 18 residues. V trimming: 0 bases; J trimming: 6 bases; junction bases outside the gene matches: 8. Germline lookup yields CDR1 LGHDT and CDR2 YNNKEL (reference sequence). The CDR3 DNA reads TGTGCCAGCAGCCAAGAAATATCGACTAGCGGGAGAGCCGGGGAGCTGTTTTTT. It yields the protein CASSQEISTSGRAGELFF.

The J gene is TRBJ1-1, the V gene TRBV11-3; possible D gene TRBD1, 6 bases. The V gene's germline CDR1 is SGHNT and CDR2 YENEEA. This CDR3 region has 17 residues. V was shortened by 3 bases and J by 1 base, with 18 bases between the two germline ends. Here the CDR3 reads CASSFGQGKDENTEAFF. DNA of the CDR3: TGTGCCAGCAGCTTTGGGCAGGGGAAAGATGAGAACACTGAAGCTTTCTTT.

This clone appeared a single time. The V and J genes are TRBV29-1 and TRBJ2-1; a weak D match, TRBD1 (6 bases). The germline CDR1 and CDR2 sequences are SQVTM and ANQGSEA. V was shortened by 7 bases and J by 1 base, with 8 bases between the two germline ends. This CDR3 has 12 amino acids. The CDR3 DNA sequence: TGCAGCGCCGACAGGTCCTACAATGAGCAGTTCTTC. Its translation: CSADRSYNEQFF.

This chain links TRBV12-3 or TRBV12-4 with TRBJ2-3; D call uncertain. CDR3 length: 13 residues. V was clipped by 5 bases and J by 2 bases, with 8 bases between them. The CDR3 sequence is CASSTQITDTQYF. The CDR3 DNA reads as TGTGCCAGCAGTACTCAAATCACAGATACGCAGTATTTT.

The CDR3 loop reads CASSLSLEMNTEAFF. CDR3 coding DNA: TGTGCCAGCAGCCTTAGCCTTGAAATGAACACTGAAGCTTTCTTT. The chain links TRBV7-9 to TRBJ1-1; no clear D gene. Trimming removed 5 bases at V and 0 bases at J, with 13 bases between. The CDR3 has 15 amino acids. Germline loops: CDR1 SEHNR, CDR2 FQNEAQ (reference sequence).

This chain links TRBV7-9 with TRBJ2-7; D gene uncertain. Trimming stripped 5 bases from V and 1 base from J, with 9 bases between. CDR3 size: 13 residues. Germline values: CDR1 SEHNR, CDR2 FQNEAQ (reference sequence). CDR3 sequence reads: CASSQATSYEQYF. CDR3 DNA sequence: TGTGCCAGCAGCCAAGCCACTTCCTACGAGCAGTACTTC.